This is a list of T cell receptor beta chains from one sample in a study of cytomegalovirus exposure and HLA in healthy donors. Profiling relied on immunoSEQ multiplex PCR, and the TCRdb table lists in-frame clones only, not all of them. This sample has tens of thousands of clones, with over 60% found just once. Sequencing was performed on PBMCs. The origin of the receptors is a man aged 30 to 45 in good health and CMV-seronegative. The CDR3 runs from the conserved cysteine through the conserved F or W. Fields, in order: D gene, J gene, V gene, clone size, CDR3 protein, CDR3 DNA. A D gene is named only where the DNA matches it firmly. For some rows the clone size is stated as once, few or many, or as a class when expanded; others skip it.

d_call: NA; j_call: TRBJ1-5; v_call: TRBV10-3; clone_size: NA; cdr3_aa: CAISEQESNQPQHF; cdr3_nt: TGTGCCATCAGCGAACAGGAAAGCAATCAGCCCCAGCATTTT
d_call: TRBD1; j_call: TRBJ1-1; v_call: TRBV10-3; clone_size: few; cdr3_aa: CAISEPGTGSGTEAFF; cdr3_nt: TGTGCCATCAGTGAACCCGGGACAGGGTCGGGGACTGAAGCTTTCTTT
d_call: NA; j_call: TRBJ2-1; v_call: TRBV14; clone_size: NA; cdr3_aa: CASSHVNWANEQFF; cdr3_nt: TGTGCCAGCAGCCATGTGAATTGGGCCAATGAGCAGTTCTTC
d_call: TRBD1; j_call: TRBJ1-4; v_call: TRBV27; clone_size: NA; cdr3_aa: CASSGQGARKLFF; cdr3_nt: TGTGCCAGCAGCGGACAGGGGGCCAGAAAACTGTTTTTT
d_call: NA; j_call: TRBJ1-5; v_call: TRBV6-6; clone_size: NA; cdr3_aa: CASSTQFSNQPQHF; cdr3_nt: TGTGCCAGCAGCACACAGTTTAGCAATCAGCCCCAGCATTTT
d_call: NA; j_call: TRBJ2-3; v_call: TRBV4-1; clone_size: NA; cdr3_aa: CASSQVPGVTDTQYF; cdr3_nt: TGCGCCAGCAGCCAAGTTCCAGGGGTCACAGATACGCAGTATTTT
d_call: TRBD2; j_call: TRBJ2-3; v_call: TRBV4-2; clone_size: NA; cdr3_aa: CASSQERAGGTDTQYF; cdr3_nt: TGTGCCAGCAGCCAAGAAAGGGCGGGAGGCACAGATACGCAGTATTTT
d_call: NA; j_call: TRBJ2-4; v_call: TRBV4-3; clone_size: few; cdr3_aa: CASSQELGGAKNIQYF; cdr3_nt: TGCGCCAGCAGCCAAGAGTTGGGGGGAGCCAAAAACATTCAGTACTTC
d_call: TRBD1; j_call: TRBJ1-5; v_call: TRBV5-1; clone_size: few; cdr3_aa: CASSVGTGQGQPQHF; cdr3_nt: TGCGCCAGCAGCGTCGGGACAGGGCAAGGTCAGCCCCAGCATTTT
d_call: NA; j_call: TRBJ1-6; v_call: TRBV7-2; clone_size: NA; cdr3_aa: CASSSGEVVRGNSPLHF; cdr3_nt: TGTGCCAGCAGCTCCGGGGAGGTGGTAAGGGGTAATTCACCCCTCCACTTT
d_call: TRBD1; j_call: TRBJ1-5; v_call: TRBV2; clone_size: few; cdr3_aa: CASHRDRDQPQHF; cdr3_nt: TGTGCCAGCCACCGGGACAGGGACCAGCCCCAGCATTTT
d_call: TRBD2; j_call: TRBJ2-5; v_call: TRBV19; clone_size: NA; cdr3_aa: CASSIAASGRGTQYF; cdr3_nt: TGTGCCAGTAGTATAGCGGCTAGCGGGAGAGGGACCCAGTACTTC
d_call: NA; j_call: TRBJ1-2; v_call: TRBV11-1; clone_size: NA; cdr3_aa: CASSSQDYGYTF; cdr3_nt: TGTGCCAGCAGCTCACAGGACTATGGCTACACCTTC
d_call: TRBD1; j_call: TRBJ1-1; v_call: TRBV4-1; clone_size: once; cdr3_aa: CASSPRQGGPEAFF; cdr3_nt: TGCGCCAGCAGCCCCCGACAGGGGGGACCTGAAGCTTTCTTT
d_call: TRBD2; j_call: TRBJ2-1; v_call: TRBV29-1; clone_size: NA; cdr3_aa: CSVGSSGHNEQFF; cdr3_nt: TGCAGCGTTGGTTCTAGCGGGCACAATGAGCAGTTCTTC
d_call: NA; j_call: TRBJ1-5; v_call: TRBV5-1; clone_size: NA; cdr3_aa: CASSPETGNQPQHF; cdr3_nt: TGCGCCAGCAGCCCAGAGACAGGAAATCAGCCCCAGCATTTT
d_call: TRBD1; j_call: TRBJ1-4; v_call: TRBV29-1; clone_size: NA; cdr3_aa: CSVPGTENEKLFF; cdr3_nt: TGCAGCGTCCCAGGGACAGAAAATGAAAAACTGTTTTTT
d_call: NA; j_call: TRBJ2-7; v_call: TRBV5-4; clone_size: NA; cdr3_aa: CASSPTRNSYEQYF; cdr3_nt: TGTGCCAGCAGCCCTACTAGGAACTCCTACGAGCAGTACTTC
d_call: NA; j_call: TRBJ2-7; v_call: TRBV29-1; clone_size: NA; cdr3_aa: CSVSDGPYEQYF; cdr3_nt: TGCAGCGTTTCTGATGGGCCCTACGAGCAGTACTTC
d_call: TRBD1; j_call: TRBJ2-5; v_call: TRBV4-1; clone_size: once; cdr3_aa: CASRFWDRKKETQYF; cdr3_nt: TGCGCCAGCAGATTTTGGGACAGAAAGAAAGAGACCCAGTACTTC
d_call: NA; j_call: TRBJ2-7; v_call: TRBV6-4; clone_size: few; cdr3_aa: CASSEPGHLVREQYF; cdr3_nt: TGTGCCAGCAGTGAACCGGGACACCTCGTGCGAGAGCAGTACTTC
d_call: NA; j_call: TRBJ1-2; v_call: TRBV19; clone_size: NA; cdr3_aa: CASSMLRDYGYTF; cdr3_nt: TGTGCCAGTAGTATGTTGAGGGACTATGGCTACACCTTC